This T cell receptor (beta chain) is from a study of shared clonotypes between healthy human individuals. This CDR3 is built from 15 residues. Germline CDR1 reads MNHEY; CDR2 reads SVGAGI. The ends were cut back, 6 bases at V and 1 base at J, with 15 bases in the middle. The assay was immunoSEQ multiplex PCR, and TCRdb's table has in-frame clones only and misses some. The data show around 2.1 million clones, with about 93% seen just once and more than 1.5% held by the top ten. Terminally differentiated effector memory CD45RA+ cells were excluded from the naive CD8 cells, which were CD45RO-negative and positively selected for CCR7.

The source material was naive CD8+ T cells from PBMCs. The TCR originated in a man aged 18 to 29 in good health. Some clones in this sample may be carry-over from other donors' samples. The chain uses TRBV6-5 and TRBJ2-5, with a possible D match to TRBD2 (6 bases). The DNA for the CDR3 is TGTGCCAGCAGCCCTTTAGGCGGGATCCAAGAGACCCAGTACTTC. It yields the protein CASSPLGGIQETQYF.